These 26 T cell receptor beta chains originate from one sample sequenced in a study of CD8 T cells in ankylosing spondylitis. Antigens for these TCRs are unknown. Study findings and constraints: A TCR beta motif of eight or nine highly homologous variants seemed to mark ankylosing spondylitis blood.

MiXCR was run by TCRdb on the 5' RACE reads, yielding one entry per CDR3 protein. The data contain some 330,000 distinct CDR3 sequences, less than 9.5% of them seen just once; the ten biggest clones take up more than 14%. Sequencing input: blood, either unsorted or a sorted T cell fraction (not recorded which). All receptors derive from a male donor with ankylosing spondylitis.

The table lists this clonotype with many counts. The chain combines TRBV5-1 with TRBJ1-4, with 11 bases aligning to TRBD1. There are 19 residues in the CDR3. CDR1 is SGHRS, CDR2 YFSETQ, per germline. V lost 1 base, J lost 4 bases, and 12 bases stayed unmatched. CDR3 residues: CASSLKPGTGGVGNEKLFF. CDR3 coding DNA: TGCGCCAGCAGCTTGAAGCCCGGGACAGGGGGAGTAGGTAATGAAAAACTGTTTTTT.

CDR3 coding DNA: TGTGCCAGCAGCGTAGGGGGACAGGACACAGATACGCAGTATTTT. Translating it yields CASSVGGQDTDTQYF. The chain recombines TRBV9 with TRBJ2-3, with 8 bases aligning to TRBD1. Germline V CDR1 and CDR2: SGDLS, YYNGEE. J gave up 2 bases and V 0 bases, and 2 bases lay outside the gene matches. The CDR3 loop spans 15 amino acids.

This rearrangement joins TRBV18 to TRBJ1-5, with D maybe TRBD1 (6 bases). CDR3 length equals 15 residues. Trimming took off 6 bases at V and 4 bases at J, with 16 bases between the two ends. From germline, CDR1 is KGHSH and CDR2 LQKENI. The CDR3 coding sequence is TGTGCCAGCTCCCGCGAGGGGGGCGTAAATCAGCCCCAGCATTTT. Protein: CASSREGGVNQPQHF.

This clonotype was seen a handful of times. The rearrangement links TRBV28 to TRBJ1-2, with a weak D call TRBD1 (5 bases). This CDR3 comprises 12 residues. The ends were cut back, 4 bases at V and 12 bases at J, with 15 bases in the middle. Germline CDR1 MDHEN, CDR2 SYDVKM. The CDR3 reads CASSSGHRGHTF. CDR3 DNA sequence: TGTGCCAGCAGTTCCGGACATCGCGGGCACACCTTC.

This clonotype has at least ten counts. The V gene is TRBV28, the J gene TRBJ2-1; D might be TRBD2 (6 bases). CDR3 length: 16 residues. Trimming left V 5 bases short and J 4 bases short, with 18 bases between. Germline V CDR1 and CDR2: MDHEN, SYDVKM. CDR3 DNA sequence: TGTGCCAGCAGTGCCCTCGGGGTACGGGAGTACAATGAGCAGTTCTTC. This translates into CASSALGVREYNEQFF.

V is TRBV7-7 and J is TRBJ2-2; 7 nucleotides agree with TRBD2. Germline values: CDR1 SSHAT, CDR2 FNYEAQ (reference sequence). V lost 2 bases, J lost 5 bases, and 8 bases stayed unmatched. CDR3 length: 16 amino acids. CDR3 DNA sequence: TGTGCCAGCAGCTTAAGACTAGCTGGTGGGACCGGGGAGCTGTTTTTT. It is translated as CASSLRLAGGTGELFF.

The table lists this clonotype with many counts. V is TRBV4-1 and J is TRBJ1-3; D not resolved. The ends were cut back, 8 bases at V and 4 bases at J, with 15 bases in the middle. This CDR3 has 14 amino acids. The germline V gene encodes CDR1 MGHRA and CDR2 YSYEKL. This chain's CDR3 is CASGSGRAGNTIYF. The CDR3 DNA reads TGCGCCAGCGGTTCAGGCCGCGCGGGAAACACCATATATTTT.

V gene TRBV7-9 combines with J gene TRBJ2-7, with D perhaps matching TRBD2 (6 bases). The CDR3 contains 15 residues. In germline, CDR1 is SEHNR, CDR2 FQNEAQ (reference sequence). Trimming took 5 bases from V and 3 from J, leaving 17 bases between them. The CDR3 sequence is CASSTDPGSLYEQYF. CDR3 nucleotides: TGTGCCAGCAGCACCGACCCCGGGAGTCTCTACGAGCAGTACTTC.

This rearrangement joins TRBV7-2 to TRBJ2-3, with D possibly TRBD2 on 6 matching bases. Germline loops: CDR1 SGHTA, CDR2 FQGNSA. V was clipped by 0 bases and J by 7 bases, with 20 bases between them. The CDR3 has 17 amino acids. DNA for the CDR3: TGTGCCAGCAGCTTAGCGCTCGGGGACTTACAATTGAATACGCAGTATTTT. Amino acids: CASSLALGDLQLNTQYF.

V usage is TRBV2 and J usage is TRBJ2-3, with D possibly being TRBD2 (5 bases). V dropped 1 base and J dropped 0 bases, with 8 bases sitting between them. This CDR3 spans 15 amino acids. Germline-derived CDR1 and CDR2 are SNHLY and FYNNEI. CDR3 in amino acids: CASSEGLTSTDTQYF. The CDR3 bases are TGTGCCAGCAGTGAAGGACTAACTAGCACAGATACGCAGTATTTT.

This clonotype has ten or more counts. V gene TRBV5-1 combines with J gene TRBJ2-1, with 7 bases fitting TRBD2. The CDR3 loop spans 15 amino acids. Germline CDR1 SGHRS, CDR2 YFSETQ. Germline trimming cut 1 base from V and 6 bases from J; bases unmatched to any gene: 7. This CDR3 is CASSLTAGLSNEQFF. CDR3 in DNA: TGCGCCAGCAGCTTGACAGCGGGACTCTCCAATGAGCAGTTCTTC. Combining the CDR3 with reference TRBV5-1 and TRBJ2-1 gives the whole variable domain KAGVTQTPRYLIKTRGQQVTLSCSPISGHRSVSWYQQTPGQGLQFLFEYFSETQRNKGNFPGRFSGRQFSNSRSEMNVSTLELGDSALYLCASSLTAGLSNEQFFGPGTRLTVL.

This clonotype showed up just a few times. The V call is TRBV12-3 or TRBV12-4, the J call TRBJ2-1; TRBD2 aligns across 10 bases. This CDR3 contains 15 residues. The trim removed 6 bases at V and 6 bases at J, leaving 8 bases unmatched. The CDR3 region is CASRGGLAPLNEQFF. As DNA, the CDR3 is TGTGCCAGCAGGGGGGGACTAGCGCCACTCAATGAGCAGTTCTTC.

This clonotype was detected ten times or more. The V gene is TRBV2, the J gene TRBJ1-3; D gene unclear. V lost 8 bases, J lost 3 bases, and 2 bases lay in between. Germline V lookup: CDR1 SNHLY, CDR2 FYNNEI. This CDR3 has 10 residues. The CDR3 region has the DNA TGTGCCAGCGGTGGAAACACCATATATTTT. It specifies CASGGNTIYF.

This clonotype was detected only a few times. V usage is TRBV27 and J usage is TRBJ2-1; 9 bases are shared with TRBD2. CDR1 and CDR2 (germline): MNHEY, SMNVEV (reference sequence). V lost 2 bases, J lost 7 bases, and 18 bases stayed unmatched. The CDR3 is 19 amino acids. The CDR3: CASSLPPRLAGGPKNEQFF. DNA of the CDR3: TGTGCCAGCAGTTTACCCCCTAGGCTCGCGGGAGGGCCAAAGAATGAGCAGTTCTTC.

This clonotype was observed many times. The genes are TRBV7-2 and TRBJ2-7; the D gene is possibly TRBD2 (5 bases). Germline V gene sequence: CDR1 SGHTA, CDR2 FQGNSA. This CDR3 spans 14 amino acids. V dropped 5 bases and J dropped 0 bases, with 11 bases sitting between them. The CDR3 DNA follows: TGTGCCAGCAGCCGTAGGAGGAGCTCCTACGAGCAGTACTTC. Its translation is CASSRRRSSYEQYF. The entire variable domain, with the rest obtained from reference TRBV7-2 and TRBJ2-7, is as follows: GAGVSQSPSNKVTEKGKDVELRCDPISGHTALYWYRQSLGQGLEFLIYFQGNSAPDKSGLPSDRFSAERTGGSVSTLTIQRTQQEDSAVYLCASSRRRSSYEQYFGPGTRLTVT.

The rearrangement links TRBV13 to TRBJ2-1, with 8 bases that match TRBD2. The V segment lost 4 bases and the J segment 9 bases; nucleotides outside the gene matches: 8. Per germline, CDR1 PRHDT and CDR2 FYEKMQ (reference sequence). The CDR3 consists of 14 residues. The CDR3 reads CASSSPGGPFEQFF. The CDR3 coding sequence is TGTGCCAGCAGCTCCCCGGGAGGGCCTTTTGAGCAGTTCTTC.

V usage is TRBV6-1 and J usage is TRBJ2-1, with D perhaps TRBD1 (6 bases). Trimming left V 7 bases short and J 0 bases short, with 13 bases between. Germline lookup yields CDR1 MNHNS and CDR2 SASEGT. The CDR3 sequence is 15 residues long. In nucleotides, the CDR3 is TGTGCCAGCACACAGGGCTCTAGCTCCTACAATGAGCAGTTCTTC. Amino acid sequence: CASTQGSSSYNEQFF.

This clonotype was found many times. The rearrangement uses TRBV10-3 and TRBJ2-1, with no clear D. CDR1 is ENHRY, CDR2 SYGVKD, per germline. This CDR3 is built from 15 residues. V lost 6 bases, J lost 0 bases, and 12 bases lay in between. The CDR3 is CAIRIGSSSYNEQFF. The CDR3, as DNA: TGTGCCATCAGAATTGGGTCGAGCTCCTACAATGAGCAGTTCTTC.

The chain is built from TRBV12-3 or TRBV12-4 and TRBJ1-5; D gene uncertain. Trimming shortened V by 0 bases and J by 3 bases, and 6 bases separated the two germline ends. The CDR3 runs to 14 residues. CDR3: CASSLAGNNQPQHF. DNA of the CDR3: TGTGCCAGCAGTTTAGCTGGGAACAATCAGCCCCAGCATTTT.

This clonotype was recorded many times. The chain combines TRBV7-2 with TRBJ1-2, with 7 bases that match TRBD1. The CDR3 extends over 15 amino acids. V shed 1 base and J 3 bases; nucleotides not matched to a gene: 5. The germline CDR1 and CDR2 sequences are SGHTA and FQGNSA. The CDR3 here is CASSLGRQGDYGYTF. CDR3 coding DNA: TGTGCCAGCAGCTTAGGACGCCAGGGGGACTATGGCTACACCTTC.

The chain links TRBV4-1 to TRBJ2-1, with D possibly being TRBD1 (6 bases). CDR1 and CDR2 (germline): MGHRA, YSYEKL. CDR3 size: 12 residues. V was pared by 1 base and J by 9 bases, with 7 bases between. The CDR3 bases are TGCGCCAGCAGCCAAGGGGACACTGAGCAGTTCTTC. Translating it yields CASSQGDTEQFF.

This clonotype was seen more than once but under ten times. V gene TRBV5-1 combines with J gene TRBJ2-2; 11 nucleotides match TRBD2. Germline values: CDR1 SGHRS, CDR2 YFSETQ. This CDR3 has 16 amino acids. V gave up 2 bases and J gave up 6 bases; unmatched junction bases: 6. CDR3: CASSFNSGRAAGELFF. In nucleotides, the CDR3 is TGCGCCAGCAGCTTTAATAGCGGGAGGGCCGCCGGGGAGCTGTTTTTT.

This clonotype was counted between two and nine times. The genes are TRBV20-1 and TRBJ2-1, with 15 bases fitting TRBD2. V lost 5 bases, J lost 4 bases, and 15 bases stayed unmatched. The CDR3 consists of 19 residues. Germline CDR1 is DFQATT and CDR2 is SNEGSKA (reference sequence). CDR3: CSALKGLAGGERYYNEQFF. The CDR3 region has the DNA TGCAGTGCTCTCAAAGGACTAGCGGGAGGGGAGCGTTATTACAATGAGCAGTTCTTC.

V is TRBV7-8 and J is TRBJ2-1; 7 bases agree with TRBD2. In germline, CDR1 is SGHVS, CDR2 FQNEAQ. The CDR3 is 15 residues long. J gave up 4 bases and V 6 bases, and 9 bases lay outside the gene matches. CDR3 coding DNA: TGTGCCAGCAGACAACCCTCGGGACTATACAATGAGCAGTTCTTC. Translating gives CASRQPSGLYNEQFF.

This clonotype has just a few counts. The CDR3 DNA reads as TGTGCCAGCAGAATTCAGGGGGCTTCCACTGAAGCTTTCTTT. Protein sequence: CASRIQGASTEAFF. V usage is TRBV2 and J usage is TRBJ1-1, with 8 bases identical to TRBD1. The CDR3 sequence is 14 residues long. Unmatched junction bases numbered 7, after V lost 6 bases and J lost 4 bases. Germline assignment: CDR1 SNHLY and CDR2 FYNNEI.

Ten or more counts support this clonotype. The CDR3 is CASSHRPGGAKNIQYF. The CDR3, as DNA: TGCGCCAGCAGCCACCGGCCCGGTGGGGCCAAAAACATTCAGTACTTC. The chain uses TRBV4-3 and TRBJ2-4; D not resolved. Trimming took off 3 bases at V and 1 base at J, with 13 bases between the two ends. This CDR3 spans 16 amino acids. The germline CDR1 and CDR2 sequences are LGHNA and YSLEER.